The 31 T cell receptor beta chains listed next were all sequenced from one sample in a study of shared clonotypes between healthy human individuals. Some clones are missing from TCRdb's copy, which holds only in-frame ones; the method was immunoSEQ multiplex PCR. The sample records nearly 1,000,000 clones, 76% being singletons. Input material: memory CD4+ T cells sorted from blood. The subset here: CD45RA-negative fraction. These receptors were collected from a man between 18 and 29 years old in good health.

In its sample, this clone was seen once. The chain carries TRBV7-2 and TRBJ2-5, with 7 bases matching TRBD1. The germline CDR1 and CDR2 sequences are SGHTA and FQGNSA. This CDR3 contains 15 residues. The trim removed 5 bases at V and 5 bases at J, leaving 11 bases unmatched. The CDR3 reads CASSTGTVSGETQYF. Written as DNA, the CDR3 is TGTGCCAGCAGCACCGGGACAGTCTCGGGGGAGACCCAGTACTTC.

CDR3 DNA: TGCGCCAGCAGCTTGGGGACTAGCGTTCGTGAGACCCAGTACTTC. Its protein product is CASSLGTSVRETQYF. V is TRBV5-1 and J is TRBJ2-5, with 9 bases fitting TRBD2. The V and J ends lost 0 bases and 5 bases, in that order; junction bases with no gene match: 5. The CDR3 has 15 amino acids. From germline, CDR1 is SGHRS and CDR2 YFSETQ. The variable domain in full, completed from reference TRBV5-1 and TRBJ2-5, reads KAGVTQTPRYLIKTRGQQVTLSCSPISGHRSVSWYQQTPGQGLQFLFEYFSETQRNKGNFPGRFSGRQFSNSRSEMNVSTLELGDSALYLCASSLGTSVRETQYFGPGTRLLVL.

The chain is built from TRBV11-2 and TRBJ1-4, with TRBD1 identical over 10 bases. The CDR3 spans 16 residues. Per germline, CDR1 SGHAT and CDR2 FQNNGV. The ends lost 7 bases at V and 7 bases at J; junction bases unmatched: 12. CDR3 sequence: CASMPGQGILSEKLFF. For the CDR3, the DNA is TGTGCCAGCATGCCGGGACAGGGGATACTTTCTGAAAAACTGTTTTTT.

The rearrangement uses TRBV7-2 and TRBJ2-1; D call uncertain. This CDR3 comprises 15 residues. Trimming took off 1 base at V and 3 bases at J, with 10 bases between the two ends. Germline assignment: CDR1 SGHTA and CDR2 FQGNSA. The CDR3 reads CASSLDPGYYNEQFF. The CDR3, as DNA: TGTGCCAGCAGCTTAGATCCCGGATACTACAATGAGCAGTTCTTC.

The gene calls are TRBV7-2 and TRBJ1-1; D uncertain. V was clipped by 2 bases and J by 3 bases, with 10 bases between them. The germline V gene encodes CDR1 SGHTA and CDR2 FQGNSA. The CDR3 loop spans 14 amino acids. The CDR3 spells CASSLQSGDTEAFF. CDR3 nucleotides: TGTGCCAGCAGCTTACAGTCCGGAGACACTGAAGCTTTCTTT.

The chain carries TRBV11-2 and TRBJ2-1; TRBD2 aligns across 12 bases. Per the germline V gene, CDR1 is SGHAT and CDR2 is FQNNGV. Unmatched junction bases numbered 9, after V lost 5 bases and J lost 1 base. The length of the CDR3 is 18 residues. The CDR3: CASSPGASGRVSYNEQFF. CDR3 DNA sequence: TGTGCCAGCAGCCCAGGGGCTAGCGGGAGGGTTTCCTACAATGAGCAGTTCTTC.

In the case of this clone: At the DNA level, this CDR3 is encoded by other sequences in the same sample as well. This chain connects TRBV6-1 to TRBJ1-2, with D possibly being TRBD1 (5 bases). Germline values: CDR1 MNHNS, CDR2 SASEGT. V lost 5 bases to trimming and J lost 0 bases, with 10 bases between them. The CDR3 consists of 14 residues. The CDR3 DNA follows: TGTGCCAGCAGTCCCCAGACAGCTAACTATGGCTACACCTTC. Translated: CASSPQTANYGYTF.

The chain combines TRBV18 with TRBJ1-1; 8 bases fit TRBD1. V trimming: 5 bases; J trimming: 3 bases; junction bases outside the gene matches: 5. The CDR3 runs to 14 residues. Germline assignment: CDR1 KGHSH and CDR2 LQKENI. CDR3 in DNA: TGTGCCAGCTCAGCCCTACAGGGGGACACTGAAGCTTTCTTT. Translating gives CASSALQGDTEAFF.

The chain uses TRBV9 and TRBJ2-5; 8 positions match TRBD2. The CDR3 spans 15 residues. Trimming cost V 4 bases and J 5 bases; bases outside gene matches: 10. Per the germline V gene, CDR1 is SGDLS and CDR2 is YYNGEE. This CDR3 is CASSLSGGRRETQYF. The CDR3 bases are TGTGCCAGCAGCTTAAGCGGGGGCCGCCGGGAGACCCAGTACTTC. Full variable domain (remainder filled in from reference TRBV9 and TRBJ2-5): DSGVTQTPKHLITATGQRVTLRCSPRSGDLSVYWYQQSLDQGLQFLIQYYNGEERAKGNILERFSAQQFPDLHSELNLSSLELGDSALYFCASSLSGGRRETQYFGPGTRLLVL.

V is TRBV6-5 and J is TRBJ2-7; D might be TRBD2 (6 bases). Trimming left V 6 bases short and J 2 bases short, with 17 bases between. Germline V gene sequence: CDR1 MNHEY, CDR2 SVGAGI. The CDR3 length is 15 residues. The CDR3 reads CASRPLRERAYEQYF. In DNA form, the CDR3 reads TGTGCCAGCAGACCTCTGCGGGAAAGGGCCTACGAGCAGTACTTC.

The chain carries TRBV6-1 and TRBJ2-5, with TRBD1 matching over 7 bases. This CDR3 comprises 15 residues. The germline gives CDR1 MNHNS, CDR2 SASEGT. V lost 6 bases to trimming and J lost 5 bases; unmatched junction nucleotides: 12. The CDR3 sequence is CASSPMPGGSETQYF. The CDR3 nucleotides are TGTGCCAGCAGCCCCATGCCAGGGGGTTCGGAGACCCAGTACTTC.

This sequence joins TRBV7-9 and TRBJ1-4; D remains ambiguous. The CDR3 has 16 amino acids. V dropped 1 base and J dropped 0 bases, with 9 bases sitting between them. Per germline, CDR1 SEHNR and CDR2 FQNEAQ (reference sequence). CDR3 coding DNA: TGTGCCAGCAGCTTAGTCACCCCTGCAACTAATGAAAAACTGTTTTTT. It is translated as CASSLVTPATNEKLFF.

This chain links TRBV5-1 with TRBJ1-6; perhaps TRBD1 as D (5 bases). The CDR3 runs to 16 residues. Germline values: CDR1 SGHRS, CDR2 YFSETQ. Trimming cost V 4 bases and J 9 bases, with 20 bases left between them. The CDR3 loop reads CASSKQGVGGTSPLHF. The CDR3 DNA reads TGCGCCAGCAGCAAGCAGGGTGTGGGGGGGACTTCACCCCTCCACTTT. Full variable domain (missing parts from reference TRBV5-1 and TRBJ1-6): KAGVTQTPRYLIKTRGQQVTLSCSPISGHRSVSWYQQTPGQGLQFLFEYFSETQRNKGNFPGRFSGRQFSNSRSEMNVSTLELGDSALYLCASSKQGVGGTSPLHFGNGTRLTVT.

V usage is TRBV6-1 and J usage is TRBJ2-2; TRBD2 might be the D (5 bases). With 7 bases removed from V and 4 bases from J, the gap between germline ends came to 7 bases. The CDR3 covers 12 residues. Germline V gene data show CDR1 as MNHNS and CDR2 as SASEGT. CDR3 DNA: TGTGCCAGCAACGGGATCACCGGGGAGCTGTTTTTT. Translation gives CASNGITGELFF.

The rearrangement joins TRBV6-5 to TRBJ2-7, with a weak D call TRBD2 (5 bases). Germline loops: CDR1 MNHEY, CDR2 SVGAGI. Trimming left V 0 bases short and J 1 base short, with 13 bases between. CDR3 length equals 16 residues. The CDR3 spells CASSYSRGTRSYEQYF. The CDR3 bases are TGTGCCAGCAGTTACTCTCGGGGTACTCGGTCCTACGAGCAGTACTTC.

The gene calls are TRBV11-2 and TRBJ2-2; 9 nucleotides match TRBD1. Germline V CDR1 and CDR2: SGHAT, FQNNGV. Unmatched junction bases numbered 11, after V lost 3 bases and J lost 6 bases. This CDR3 contains 17 residues. CDR3 in amino acids: CASSLGQGHLKAGELFF. For the CDR3, the DNA is TGTGCCAGCAGCTTGGGACAGGGACATTTAAAGGCCGGGGAGCTGTTTTTT.

V is TRBV27 and J is TRBJ1-4; D remains ambiguous. This CDR3 spans 14 amino acids. Trimming removed 7 bases from V and 7 bases from J, with 16 bases in between. CDR1 is MNHEY and CDR2 is SMNVEV in the germline V gene (reference sequence). The CDR3 DNA is TGTGCCAGCACGCCCTTGGGAGGAAGTGAAAAACTGTTTTTT. This sequence encodes CASTPLGGSEKLFF.

The CDR3 coding sequence is TGTGCCAGCTCACCTGGGACACAAACCTACGAGCAGTACTTC. Protein: CASSPGTQTYEQYF. The J gene is TRBJ2-7, the V gene TRBV18; possibly TRBD1 for D (6 bases). This CDR3 comprises 14 residues. Germline V CDR1 and CDR2: KGHSH, LQKENI. Trimming pared 3 bases from V and 2 bases from J, leaving 11 bases between.

The genes are TRBV29-1 and TRBJ2-2; D possibly corresponds to TRBD1 (6 bases). In germline, CDR1 is SQVTM, CDR2 ANQGSEA. This CDR3 region has 13 residues. Deletions cut 7 bases from V and 4 bases from J, with 13 bases between. The CDR3 is CSAGQRTTGELFF. The CDR3, as DNA: TGCAGCGCTGGACAGAGAACCACCGGGGAGCTGTTTTTT.

DNA for the CDR3: TGCGCCAGCAGCAAAGGGACAGGGGGGGGAGCTTTCTTT. Protein product: CASSKGTGGGAFF. The chain couples TRBV4-1 to TRBJ1-1; 11 nucleotides agree with TRBD1. The CDR3 spans 13 residues. Germline trimming cut 5 bases from V and 10 bases from J; bases unmatched to any gene: 6. Looked up from germline, CDR1 is MGHRA and CDR2 is YSYEKL.

A few counts support this clone. The V call is TRBV19, the J call TRBJ2-5; TRBD2 is a possible D gene (6 bases). The CDR3 loop spans 15 amino acids. Germline lookup yields CDR1 LNHDA and CDR2 SQIVND (reference sequence). The V end was cut by 8 bases, the J end by 5 bases, with 21 bases between. CDR3 coding DNA: TGTGCCAGTCACCCGCCGGGGAGGACTGAGGAGACCCAGTACTTC. This sequence encodes CASHPPGRTEETQYF.

The gene calls are TRBV5-4 and TRBJ2-4, with a tentative D call TRBD1 (6 bases). This CDR3 contains 14 residues. V lost 2 bases, J lost 8 bases, and 14 bases lay in between. Germline V gives CDR1 SGHNT, CDR2 YYREEE (reference sequence). The CDR3 here is CASSLQGSEDIQYF. The CDR3, as DNA: TGTGCCAGCAGCTTACAGGGTTCGGAGGACATTCAGTACTTC. Looking up the rest from reference TRBV5-4 and TRBJ2-4 gives the full variable domain: ETGVTQSPTHLIKTRGQQVTLRCSSQSGHNTVSWYQQALGQGPQFIFQYYREEENGRGNFPPRFSGLQFPNYSSELNVNALELDDSALYLCASSLQGSEDIQYFGAGTRLSVL.

A single count supports this clone. V usage is TRBV15 and J usage is TRBJ2-7; a weak D match, TRBD1 (6 bases). V lost 4 bases and J 2 bases, leaving 15 bases between the germline ends. CDR3 length: 15 residues. Germline-derived CDR1 and CDR2 are LNHNV and YYDKDF (reference sequence). The CDR3: CATSTPGRGTYEQYF. The DNA of the CDR3 is TGTGCCACCAGCACTCCCGGCAGGGGTACCTACGAGCAGTACTTC.

This clone was detected only a few times. The CDR3 spells CASSSRDRGIETQYF. CDR3 coding DNA: TGTGCCAGCAGTTCCCGGGACAGGGGGATAGAGACCCAGTACTTC. V gene TRBV6-5 combines with J gene TRBJ2-5, with 11 bases identical to TRBD1. Trimming cost V 4 bases and J 4 bases; bases outside gene matches: 5. This CDR3 spans 15 amino acids. Germline V CDR1 and CDR2: MNHEY, SVGAGI.

This chain links TRBV18 with TRBJ1-2; D perhaps matches TRBD1 (6 bases). Germline V lookup: CDR1 KGHSH, CDR2 LQKENI. V was shortened by 1 base and J by 0 bases, with 9 bases between the two germline ends. There are 15 residues in the CDR3. The CDR3 coding sequence is TGTGCCAGCTCACCACGGGACACACCTAACTATGGCTACACCTTC. It codes for CASSPRDTPNYGYTF.

This clone was observed once. This chain joins TRBV18 and TRBJ2-3; tentative D call: TRBD2 (5 bases). V lost 3 bases and J lost 0, with 10 bases in between. The germline gives CDR1 KGHSH, CDR2 LQKENI. CDR3 length: 15 residues. The CDR3 region has the DNA TGTGCCAGCTCACCTCGAGGGTTTAGCACAGATACGCAGTATTTT. It is translated as CASSPRGFSTDTQYF.

V is TRBV25-1 and J is TRBJ2-2; unclear D gene. The CDR3 length is 12 residues. V was cut by 3 bases and J by 6 bases, with 5 bases left in between. Germline V gives CDR1 MGHDK, CDR2 SYGVNS. CDR3 DNA: TGTGCCAGCAGTGATTGGGCCGGGGAGCTGTTTTTT. Amino acid sequence: CASSDWAGELFF.

The V call is TRBV18, the J call TRBJ1-1; D is perhaps TRBD1 (5 bases). The CDR3 extends over 15 amino acids. The ends were cut back, 2 bases at V and 4 bases at J, with 14 bases in the middle. Germline CDR1 is KGHSH and CDR2 is LQKENI. In DNA, the CDR3 is TGTGCCAGCTCACCAAATCTATCAGGGCGCACTGAAGCTTTCTTT. Residues: CASSPNLSGRTEAFF.

This clone was recorded a few times. V and J are TRBV5-1 and TRBJ2-7; TRBD1 matches 7 bases. The CDR3 is made up of 14 amino acids. V lost 0 bases and J lost 7; bases outside the gene matches: 7. Germline CDR1 and CDR2: SGHRS and YFSETQ. CDR3 amino acids: CASSLEQGPREQYF. The CDR3 DNA sequence: TGCGCCAGCAGCTTGGAACAGGGGCCGAGGGAGCAGTACTTC. Drawing the rest from reference TRBV5-1 and TRBJ2-7, the complete variable domain is KAGVTQTPRYLIKTRGQQVTLSCSPISGHRSVSWYQQTPGQGLQFLFEYFSETQRNKGNFPGRFSGRQFSNSRSEMNVSTLELGDSALYLCASSLEQGPREQYFGPGTRLTVT.

V gene TRBV27 combines with J gene TRBJ2-4; no firm D call. CDR1 and CDR2 from the germline V gene are MNHEY and SMNVEV (reference sequence). Trimming took 0 bases from V and 0 from J, leaving 15 bases between them. This CDR3 contains 18 residues. CDR3 loop: CASSLSGTLSLAKNIQYF. In nucleotides, the CDR3 is TGTGCCAGCAGTTTATCCGGAACTCTGAGTCTAGCCAAAAACATTCAGTACTTC.

The gene calls are TRBV5-6 and TRBJ2-7, with D tentatively TRBD2 (6 bases). Germline CDR1 SGHDT, CDR2 YYEEEE. The CDR3 runs 14 residues. V was cut by 8 bases and J by 3 bases, with 18 bases left in between. CDR3 in DNA: TGTGCCAGTTCCCTTCCGGGAGCGTTCTACGAGCAGTACTTC. This codes for CASSLPGAFYEQYF.